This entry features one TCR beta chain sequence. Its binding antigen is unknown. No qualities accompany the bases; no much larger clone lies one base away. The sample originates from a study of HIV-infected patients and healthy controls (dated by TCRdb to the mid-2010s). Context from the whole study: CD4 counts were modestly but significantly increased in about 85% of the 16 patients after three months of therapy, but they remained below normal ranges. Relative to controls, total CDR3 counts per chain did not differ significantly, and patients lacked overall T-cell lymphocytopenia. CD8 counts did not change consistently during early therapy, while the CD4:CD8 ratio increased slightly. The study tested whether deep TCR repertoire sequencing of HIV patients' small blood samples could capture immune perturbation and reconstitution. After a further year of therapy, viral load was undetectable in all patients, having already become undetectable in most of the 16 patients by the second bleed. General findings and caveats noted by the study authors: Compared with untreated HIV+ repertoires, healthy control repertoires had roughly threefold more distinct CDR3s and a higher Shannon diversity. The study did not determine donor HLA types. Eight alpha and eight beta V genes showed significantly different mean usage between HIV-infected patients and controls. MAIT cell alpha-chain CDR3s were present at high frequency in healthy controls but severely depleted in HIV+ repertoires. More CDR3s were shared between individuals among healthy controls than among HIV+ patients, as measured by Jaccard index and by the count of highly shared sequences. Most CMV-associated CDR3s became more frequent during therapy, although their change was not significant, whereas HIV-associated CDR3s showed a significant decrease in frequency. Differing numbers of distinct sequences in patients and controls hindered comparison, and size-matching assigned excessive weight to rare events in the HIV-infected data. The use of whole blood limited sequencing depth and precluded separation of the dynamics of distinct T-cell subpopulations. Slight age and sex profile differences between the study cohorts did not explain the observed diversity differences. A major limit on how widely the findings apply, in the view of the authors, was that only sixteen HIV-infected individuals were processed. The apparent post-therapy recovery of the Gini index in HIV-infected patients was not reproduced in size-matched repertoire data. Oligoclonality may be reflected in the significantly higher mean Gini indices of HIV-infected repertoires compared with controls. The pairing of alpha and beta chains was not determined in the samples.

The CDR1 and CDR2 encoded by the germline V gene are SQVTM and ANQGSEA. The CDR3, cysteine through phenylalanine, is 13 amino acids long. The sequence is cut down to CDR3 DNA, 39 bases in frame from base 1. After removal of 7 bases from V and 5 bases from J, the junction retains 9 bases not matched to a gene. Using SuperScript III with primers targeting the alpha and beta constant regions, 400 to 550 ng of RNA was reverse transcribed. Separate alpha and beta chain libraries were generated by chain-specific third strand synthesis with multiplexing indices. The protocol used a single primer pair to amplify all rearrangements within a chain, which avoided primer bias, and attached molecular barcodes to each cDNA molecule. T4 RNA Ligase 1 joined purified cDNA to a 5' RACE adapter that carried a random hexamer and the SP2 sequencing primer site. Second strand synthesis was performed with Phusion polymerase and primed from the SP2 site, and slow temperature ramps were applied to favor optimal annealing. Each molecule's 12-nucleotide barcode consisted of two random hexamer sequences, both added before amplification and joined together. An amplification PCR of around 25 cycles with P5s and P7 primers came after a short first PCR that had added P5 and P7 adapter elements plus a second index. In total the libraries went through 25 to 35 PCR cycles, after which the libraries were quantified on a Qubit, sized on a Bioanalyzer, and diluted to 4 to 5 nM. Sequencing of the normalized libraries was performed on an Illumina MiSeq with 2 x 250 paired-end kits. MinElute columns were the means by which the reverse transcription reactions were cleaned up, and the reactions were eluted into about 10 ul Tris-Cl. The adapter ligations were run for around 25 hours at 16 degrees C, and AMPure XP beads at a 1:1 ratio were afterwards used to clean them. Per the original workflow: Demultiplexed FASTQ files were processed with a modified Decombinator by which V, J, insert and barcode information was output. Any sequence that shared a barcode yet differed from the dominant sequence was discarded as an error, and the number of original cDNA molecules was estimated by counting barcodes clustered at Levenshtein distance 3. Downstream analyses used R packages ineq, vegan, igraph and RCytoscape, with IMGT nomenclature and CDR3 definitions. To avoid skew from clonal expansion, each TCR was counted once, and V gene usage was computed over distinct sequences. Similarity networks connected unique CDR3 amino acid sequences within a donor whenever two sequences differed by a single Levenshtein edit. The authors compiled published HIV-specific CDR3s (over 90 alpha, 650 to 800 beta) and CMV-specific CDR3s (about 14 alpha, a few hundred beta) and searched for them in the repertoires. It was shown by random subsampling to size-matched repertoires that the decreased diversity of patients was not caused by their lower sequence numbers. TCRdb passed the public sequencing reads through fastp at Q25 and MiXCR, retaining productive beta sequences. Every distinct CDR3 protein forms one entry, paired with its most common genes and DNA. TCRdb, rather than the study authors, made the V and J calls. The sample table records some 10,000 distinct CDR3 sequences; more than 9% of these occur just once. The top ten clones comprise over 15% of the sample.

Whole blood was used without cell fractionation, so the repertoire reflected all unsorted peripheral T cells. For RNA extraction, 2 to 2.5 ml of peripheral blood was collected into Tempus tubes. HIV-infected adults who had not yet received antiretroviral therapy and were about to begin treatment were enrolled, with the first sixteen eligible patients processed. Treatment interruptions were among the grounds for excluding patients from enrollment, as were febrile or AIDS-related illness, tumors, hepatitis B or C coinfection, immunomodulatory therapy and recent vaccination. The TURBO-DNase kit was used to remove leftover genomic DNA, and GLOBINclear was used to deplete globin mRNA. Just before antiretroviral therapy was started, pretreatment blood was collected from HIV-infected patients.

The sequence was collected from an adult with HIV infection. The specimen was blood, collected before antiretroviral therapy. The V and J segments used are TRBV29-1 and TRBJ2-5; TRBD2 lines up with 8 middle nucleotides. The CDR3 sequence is CSGSGGPMETQYF. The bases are TGCAGCGGATCGGGAGGGCCAATGGAGACCCAGTACTTC.